This T cell receptor (beta chain) was sequenced during a study of blood T cell repertoires in COVID-19 (dated by TCRdb to the early 2020s). About the investigation overall: The collaborator samples originated in the United States, Italy and Spain and spanned the acute and convalescent phases of COVID-19. A freely available public database, intended as a resource for researchers studying the immune response to SARS-CoV-2, is where the repertoires were released. Samples were obtained from the ongoing ImmuneRACE study (first 160 participants) and from roughly 1,300 subjects provided by 6 global collaborators. Deeply sampled blood TCRbeta repertoires from subjects exposed to, actively infected with, or recovered from COVID-19 were included in the dataset. The material from the prospective study consisted of cDNA or gDNA derived from T cells, B-cell-depleted T cells, or PBMCs. Where HLA class I and class II types were available, the types were taken from metadata supplied by the sample provider, not from assay-based typing. Sample metadata almost always included a de-identified subject ID, COVID-19 status, age in years and sex.

The immunoSEQ Assay, a bias-controlled multiplex PCR, was used to amplify TCRbeta CDR3 regions from genomic DNA. As for the authors' bioinformatics: The number of nucleated cells in each sample was estimated from the amplification of reference gene primers within the assay. To quantify the absolute abundance of each unique TCRbeta CDR3 rearrangement, sequence reads were collapsed and filtered. For each sample, productive Simpson clonality was calculated by taking the square root of Simpson's diversity index across productive rearrangements. TCRdb stores this immuneACCESS table with in-frame sequences only. Part of the clones is absent; in the studies checked, under half of the shortfall reflects unresolved V genes, and no reason is known for the rest. V, J and clone size were drawn from that table, and D and trimming were deduced from the DNA. The sample yields about 40,000 clones; around 87% were counted once. Around a fifth of the sample goes to the ten largest clones.

The paper's findings and limits, for the study overall: The amount of clinical and demographic metadata varied by source and participant and was provided uncurated.

Regarding this clone: The antigen this receptor binds is unknown. Within one base of it there is no much larger clone, and no base qualities were kept.

Measured from the cysteine to the phenylalanine, the CDR3 is 17 residues long. The entry retains the CDR3 DNA only, 51 bases that are in frame from base 1. In the germline V gene, CDR1 corresponds to SGHRS and CDR2 to YFSETQ. The V end gives up 0 bases and the J end 0 bases, leaving 3 bases in the junction not matched to a gene. The collaborating institutions used their own protocols to collect whole blood in K2EDTA tubes. For TCRbeta analysis, collaborators shipped samples in one of three forms: frozen whole blood, isolated PBMCs, or DNA extracted from either of those sample types. The TCR sequence derives from a man between 45 and 60 years old in a cohort sampled during active COVID-19. Sequencing was done on a sample of peripheral blood. The rearranged chain carries TRBV5-1 and TRBJ2-1, with 10 bases aligning to TRBD2. The CDR3 reads as follows: CASSLGLAGNSYNEQFF. The DNA reads TGCGCCAGCAGCTTGGGACTAGCGGGTAACTCCTACAATGAGCAGTTCTTC.